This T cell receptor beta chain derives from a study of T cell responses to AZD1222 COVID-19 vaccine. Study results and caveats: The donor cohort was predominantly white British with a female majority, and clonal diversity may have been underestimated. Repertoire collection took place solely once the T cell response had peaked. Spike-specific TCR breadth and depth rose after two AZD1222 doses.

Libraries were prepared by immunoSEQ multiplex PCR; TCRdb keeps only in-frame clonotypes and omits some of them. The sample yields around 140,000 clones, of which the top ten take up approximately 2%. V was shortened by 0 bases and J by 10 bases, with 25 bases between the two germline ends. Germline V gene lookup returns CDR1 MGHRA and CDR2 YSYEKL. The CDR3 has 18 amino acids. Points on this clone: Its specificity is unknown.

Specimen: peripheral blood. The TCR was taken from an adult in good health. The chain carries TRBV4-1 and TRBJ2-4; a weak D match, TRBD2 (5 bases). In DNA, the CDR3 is TGCGCCAGCAGCCAAGAGTTTACTCGGGCCTCTAGCCAAACGATTCAGTACTTC. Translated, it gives CASSQEFTRASSQTIQYF.